These 9 T cell receptor beta chains were sequenced from one sample in a study of shared clonotypes between healthy human individuals. Generated by immunoSEQ multiplex PCR, the TCRdb table keeps only in-frame clones and is missing some. The sample has 1,400,000 or so clones, approximately 98.5% seen once; the top ten hold about 0.4%. Source material: naive CD4+ T cells sorted from blood. Subset denoted: CD45RA+ positively selected. Source of these receptors: a young man in good health.

This chain connects TRBV19 to TRBJ2-7, with 8 bases matching TRBD1. The CDR3 covers 13 residues. CDR1 LNHDA and CDR2 SQIVND come from the germline V gene (reference sequence). The V and J ends lost 5 bases and 4 bases, in that order; junction bases with no gene match: 4. CDR3: CASSHRDRYEQYF. Here the CDR3 DNA reads TGTGCCAGTAGTCACCGGGACAGGTACGAGCAGTACTTC.

The chain uses TRBV5-1 and TRBJ2-5; D gene uncertain. There are 12 residues in the CDR3. The germline V gene has CDR1 SGHRS and CDR2 YFSETQ. With 3 bases removed from V and 14 bases from J, the gap between germline ends came to 17 bases. The CDR3 DNA reads TGCGCCAGCAGCTCAGATAGTCGGTCTTTTTACTTC. Translating it yields CASSSDSRSFYF.

This clone was picked up one time. This chain links TRBV28 with TRBJ2-3; D remains ambiguous. In germline, CDR1 is MDHEN, CDR2 SYDVKM. This CDR3 spans 13 amino acids. Trimming took 7 bases from V and 14 from J, leaving 22 bases between them. The CDR3 loop is CASTKNPAAGWYF. CDR3 in DNA: TGTGCCAGCACCAAGAATCCGGCAGCAGGATGGTATTTT.

V usage is TRBV29-1 and J usage is TRBJ2-2; 9 bases are shared with TRBD2. CDR1 and CDR2 from the germline V gene are SQVTM and ANQGSEA. The CDR3 spans 15 residues. V lost 4 bases, J lost 6 bases, and 9 bases stayed unmatched. The CDR3 nucleotides read TGCAGCGTTGGGCTAGCGGGAAGTAGGGCCGGGGAGCTGTTTTTT. Amino acids: CSVGLAGSRAGELFF.

This chain uses TRBV19 with TRBJ2-1; 8 nucleotides match TRBD2. Trimming cost V 7 bases and J 4 bases; bases outside gene matches: 15. The germline V gene encodes CDR1 LNHDA and CDR2 SQIVND (reference sequence). The CDR3 covers 17 residues. CDR3 DNA sequence: TGTGCCAGTAAGTACTCAAGAAGCGGGAGTTCGTACAATGAGCAGTTCTTC. This encodes CASKYSRSGSSYNEQFF.

This clone has only one observation. The chain combines TRBV5-1 with TRBJ2-5, with D possibly being TRBD1 (6 bases). V was clipped by 4 bases and J by 2 bases, with 24 bases between them. This CDR3 contains 18 residues. Germline-derived CDR1 and CDR2 are SGHRS and YFSETQ. The CDR3 DNA sequence: TGCGCCAGCAGCCTAACAGGGAAGGTTAACCTGGCACAAGAGACCCAGTACTTC. Amino acid sequence: CASSLTGKVNLAQETQYF.

The chain has TRBV4-3 and TRBJ2-7, with D perhaps TRBD1 (6 bases). In germline, CDR1 is LGHNA, CDR2 YSLEER. The CDR3 has 15 residues. Deletions cut 7 bases from V and 0 bases from J, with 16 bases between. The CDR3: CASTPGHGSSYEQYF. Here the CDR3 DNA reads TGCGCCAGCACCCCGGGACACGGTAGCTCCTACGAGCAGTACTTC.

Worth noting for this clone: The same CDR3 also results from other DNA sequences found in this sample. The genes are TRBV11-3 and TRBJ2-1; D possibly corresponds to TRBD2 (7 bases). V gave up 5 bases and J gave up 0 bases, with 11 bases separating them. Germline CDR1 SGHNT, CDR2 YENEEA. The length of the CDR3 is 15 residues. DNA of the CDR3: TGTGCCAGCAGCCCCGGGGGGCCCTCCTACAATGAGCAGTTCTTC. Protein sequence: CASSPGGPSYNEQFF. The full variable domain, in which reference TRBV11-3 and TRBJ2-1 provide the parts outside the CDR3, is EAGVVQSPRYKIIEKKQPVAFWCNPISGHNTLYWYLQNLGQGPELLIRYENEEAVDDSQLPKDRFSAERLKGVDSTLKIQPAELGDSAVYLCASSPGGPSYNEQFFGPGTRLTVL.

The CDR3 DNA reads as TGTGCCAGCACAGCGGGAGCTTTAGCCGGGGAGCTGTTTTTT. This gives the protein CASTAGALAGELFF. V and J are TRBV28 and TRBJ2-2, with 8 bases identical to TRBD2. Germline CDR1 is MDHEN and CDR2 is SYDVKM. V trimming: 7 bases; J trimming: 6 bases; junction bases outside the gene matches: 7. This CDR3 is built from 14 residues.